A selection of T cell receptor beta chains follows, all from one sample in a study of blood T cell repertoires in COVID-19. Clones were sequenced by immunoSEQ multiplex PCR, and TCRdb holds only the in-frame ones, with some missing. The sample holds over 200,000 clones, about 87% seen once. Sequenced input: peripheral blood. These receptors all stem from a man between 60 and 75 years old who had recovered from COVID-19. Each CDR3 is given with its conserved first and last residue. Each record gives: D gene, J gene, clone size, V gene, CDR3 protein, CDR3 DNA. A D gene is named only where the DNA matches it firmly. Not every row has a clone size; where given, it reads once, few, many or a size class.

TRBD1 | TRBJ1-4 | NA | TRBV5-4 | CASSRTGINEKLFF | TGTGCCAGCAGCCGGACAGGAATTAATGAAAAACTGTTTTTT
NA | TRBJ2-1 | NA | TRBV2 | CASSPGLAYNEQFF | TGTGCCAGCAGTCCAGGCCTGGCCTACAATGAGCAGTTCTTC
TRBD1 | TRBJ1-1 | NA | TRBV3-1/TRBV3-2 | CASSQDRWGQKNTEAFF | TGTGCCAGCAGCCAAGATAGGTGGGGACAGAAGAACACTGAAGCTTTCTTT
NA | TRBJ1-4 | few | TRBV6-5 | CASSTRATNEKLFF | TGTGCCAGCAGTACCCGAGCAACTAATGAAAAACTGTTTTTT
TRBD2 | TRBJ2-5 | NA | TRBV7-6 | CASSLGSGGIQETQYF | TGTGCCAGCAGCTTAGGGAGCGGGGGGATCCAAGAGACCCAGTACTTC
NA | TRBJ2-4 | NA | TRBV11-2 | CASSLDGVAKNIQYF | TGTGCCAGCAGCTTAGACGGGGTTGCCAAAAACATTCAGTACTTC
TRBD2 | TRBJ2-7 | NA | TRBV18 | CASSPRGVSYEQYF | TGTGCCAGCTCACCGCGGGGGGTCTCCTACGAGCAGTACTTC
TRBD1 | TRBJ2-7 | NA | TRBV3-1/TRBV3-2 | CASSQLPSGTEDFYEQYF | TGTGCCAGCAGCCAGCTACCCTCCGGGACAGAAGACTTCTACGAGCAGTACTTC
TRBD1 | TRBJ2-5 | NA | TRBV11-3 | CASSLGTGGETQYF | TGTGCCAGCAGCTTAGGGACAGGGGGAGAGACCCAGTACTTC
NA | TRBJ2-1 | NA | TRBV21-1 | CASSKALRAGGYNEQFF | TGTGCCAGCAGCAAAGCGCTTCGAGCGGGGGGCTACAATGAGCAGTTCTTC
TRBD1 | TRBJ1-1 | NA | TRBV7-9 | CASSLPGTAAFF | TGTGCCAGCAGCCTCCCAGGGACAGCAGCTTTCTTT
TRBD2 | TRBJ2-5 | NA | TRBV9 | CASSVGGGGISETQYF | TGTGCCAGCAGCGTAGGTGGCGGGGGAATATCGGAGACCCAGTACTTC
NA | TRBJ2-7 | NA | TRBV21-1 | CASSKRQSSYEQYF | TGTGCCAGCAGCAAGAGGCAGAGCTCCTACGAGCAGTACTTC
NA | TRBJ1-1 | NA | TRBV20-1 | CSASVKIVAGYPEAFF | TGCAGTGCTAGTGTGAAGATAGTGGCAGGTTATCCTGAAGCTTTCTTT
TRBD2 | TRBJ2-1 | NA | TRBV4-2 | CASSQQGLAGDEQFF | TGTGCCAGCAGCCAGCAGGGACTAGCGGGCGATGAGCAGTTCTTC
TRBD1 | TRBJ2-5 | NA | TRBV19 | CASSQGAAETQYF | TGTGCCAGTAGCCAGGGGGCGGCGGAGACCCAGTACTTC
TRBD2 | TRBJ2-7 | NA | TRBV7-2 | CASSLASGGSSYEQYF | TGTGCCAGCAGCTTAGCTAGCGGGGGGAGCTCCTACGAGCAGTACTTC
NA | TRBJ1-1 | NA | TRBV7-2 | CASSLQDRNTEAFF | TGTGCCAGCAGCTTACAGGACAGGAACACTGAAGCTTTCTTT
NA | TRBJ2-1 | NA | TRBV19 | CASSIWGPSDNEQFF | TGTGCCAGTAGTATATGGGGGCCTTCCGACAATGAGCAGTTCTTC
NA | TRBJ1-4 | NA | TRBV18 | CASSPRSAGVLFEKLFF | TGTGCCAGCTCACCAAGGTCGGCAGGGGTATTATTCGAAAAACTGTTTTTT
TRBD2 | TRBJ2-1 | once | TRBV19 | CASSIEGTSGYNEQFF | TGTGCCAGTAGTATAGAGGGGACTAGCGGCTACAATGAGCAGTTCTTC
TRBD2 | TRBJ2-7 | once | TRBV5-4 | CASSLAGSSGPYEQYF | TGTGCCAGCAGCTTGGCCGGGTCTAGCGGGCCCTACGAGCAGTACTTC
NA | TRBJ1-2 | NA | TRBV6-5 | CASTLQSAGDYGYTF | TGTGCCAGCACCTTACAATCTGCAGGGGACTATGGCTACACCTTC
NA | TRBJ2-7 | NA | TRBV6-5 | CASSSRNRGGEQYF | TGTGCCAGCAGTTCCCGAAACAGGGGAGGCGAGCAGTACTTC
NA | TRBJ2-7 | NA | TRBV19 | CASKVQGGTYEQYF | TGTGCCAGTAAAGTCCAGGGAGGAACCTATGAGCAGTACTTC
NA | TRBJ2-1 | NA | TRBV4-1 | CASSRGQHSFF | TGCGCCAGCAGCCGCGGACAACACAGTTTCTTC
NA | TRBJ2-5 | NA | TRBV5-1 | CASSLGQRSRGQETQYF | TGCGCCAGCAGCTTGGGGCAGCGGTCTCGGGGCCAAGAGACCCAGTACTTC
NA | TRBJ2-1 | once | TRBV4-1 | CASSQVIAASSYNEQFF | TGCGCCAGCAGCCAAGTGATAGCGGCGAGCTCCTACAATGAGCAGTTCTTC
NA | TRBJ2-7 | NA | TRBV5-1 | CASSLVQGVSHEQYF | TGCGCCAGCAGCTTGGTACAGGGAGTTTCCCACGAGCAGTACTTC
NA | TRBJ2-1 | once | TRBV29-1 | CSALVWREEQFF | TGCAGCGCCCTGGTGTGGCGGGAAGAGCAGTTCTTC
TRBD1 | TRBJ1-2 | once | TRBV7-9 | CASSFTSKDRDGYTF | TGTGCCAGCAGCTTCACCTCAAAGGACAGGGATGGCTACACCTTC
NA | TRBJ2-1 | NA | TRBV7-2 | CASSYNRRGRDGEQFF | TGTGCCAGCAGCTATAATCGGCGGGGGCGGGATGGTGAGCAGTTCTTC
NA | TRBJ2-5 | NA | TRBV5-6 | CASSLAGVETQYF | TGTGCCAGCAGCTTGGCGGGGGTAGAGACCCAGTACTTC
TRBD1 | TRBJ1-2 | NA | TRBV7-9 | CASSPTGQGGYTF | TGTGCCAGCAGCCCCACAGGACAGGGCGGCTACACCTTC
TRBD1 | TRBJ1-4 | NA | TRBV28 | CASSTLSGTGSEKLFF | TGTGCCAGCAGCACACTGTCCGGGACAGGGAGTGAAAAACTGTTTTTT
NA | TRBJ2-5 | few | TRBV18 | CASSLVGAHQETQYF | TGTGCCAGCTCATTGGTTGGGGCGCACCAAGAGACCCAGTACTTC
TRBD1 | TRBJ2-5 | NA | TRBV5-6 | CASSSTGEETQYF | TGTGCCAGCAGCTCGACAGGGGAAGAGACCCAGTACTTC